These 17 T cell receptor beta chains were sequenced from one sample in a study of shared clonotypes between healthy human individuals. The repertoire was sequenced with immunoSEQ multiplex PCR; TCRdb's copy has only in-frame clones and lacks some. The top ten clones hold about 0.37% of a sample with millions of clones, approximately 93% of them seen once. The sample comprised naive CD4+ T cells from PBMCs. Regarding subset: CD45RA+ positively selected. The receptors were sampled from a young man in good health. Some clones in this sample may be carry-over from other donors' samples.

The V gene is TRBV7-6, the J gene TRBJ1-3; D unclear. Trimming pared 3 bases from V and 2 bases from J, leaving 14 bases between. This CDR3 has 16 amino acids. CDR1 is SGHVS and CDR2 is FNYEAQ in the germline V gene. The CDR3 loop reads CASSFRRGLAGNTIYF. The CDR3 DNA reads as TGTGCCAGCAGCTTTCGAAGAGGACTGGCTGGAAACACCATATATTTT.

The rearrangement links TRBV5-1 to TRBJ2-7; 11 bases match TRBD2. The CDR3 runs to 14 residues. The germline V gene has CDR1 SGHRS and CDR2 YFSETQ. Losses at the gene ends were 5 bases for V and 0 bases for J; bases not matched to a gene: 1. The CDR3 here is CASRLAGDSYEQYF. The CDR3 coding sequence is TGCGCCAGCAGACTAGCGGGAGACTCCTACGAGCAGTACTTC.

This clone has just one count. V usage is TRBV2 and J usage is TRBJ2-7; D unclear. CDR1 is SNHLY and CDR2 is FYNNEI in the germline V gene. V was shortened by 7 bases and J by 2 bases, with 15 bases between the two germline ends. CDR3 length equals 14 residues. CDR3 residues: CASTVDRQTYEQYF. The DNA of the CDR3 is TGTGCCAGCACGGTCGATCGTCAGACCTACGAGCAGTACTTC.

The chain combines TRBV5-4 with TRBJ2-3; D gene ambiguous. Looked up from germline, CDR1 is SGHNT and CDR2 is YYREEE (reference sequence). V lost 0 bases, J lost 1 base, and 9 bases lay in between. The CDR3 runs 15 residues. This CDR3 reads CASSLDQFRTDTQYF. The DNA for the CDR3 is TGTGCCAGCAGCTTGGATCAGTTTCGCACAGATACGCAGTATTTT.

This chain joins TRBV18 and TRBJ2-1, with 8 bases lining up with TRBD2. J lost 0 bases, V lost 6 bases, and 10 bases had no gene match. CDR3 length: 17 residues. Germline V gene sequence: CDR1 KGHSH, CDR2 LQKENI. CDR3 DNA sequence: TGTGCCAGCTCGAGCTGGACTAGCCGAAGCTCCTACAATGAGCAGTTCTTC. Translating it yields CASSSWTSRSSYNEQFF. Full variable domain (rest looked up from reference TRBV18 and TRBJ2-1): NAGVMQNPRHLVRRRGQEARLRCSPMKGHSHVYWYRQLPEEGLKFMVYLQKENIIDESGMPKERFSAEFPKEGPSILRIQQVVRGDSAAYFCASSSWTSRSSYNEQFFGPGTRLTVL.

The genes are TRBV4-3 and TRBJ2-1; 12 bases line up with TRBD2. From germline, CDR1 is LGHNA and CDR2 YSLEER. The CDR3 has 15 residues. J was trimmed by 8 bases and V by 3 bases; bases with no gene match: 5. The CDR3 loop reads CASSQATSGSYEQFF. DNA of the CDR3: TGCGCCAGCAGCCAGGCGACTAGCGGGAGCTATGAGCAGTTCTTC.

This chain uses TRBV6-1 with TRBJ2-7; D is perhaps TRBD2 (6 bases). This CDR3 contains 12 residues. Trimming cost V 8 bases and J 5 bases, with 13 bases left between them. Per the germline V gene, CDR1 is MNHNS and CDR2 is SASEGT. CDR3 sequence (DNA): TGTGCCAGCCGGGAGCGTTTGGACGAGCAGTACTTC. Protein: CASRERLDEQYF.

V and J are TRBV7-3 and TRBJ2-3; D is possibly TRBD1 or TRBD2 (5 bases each). V was clipped by 4 bases and J by 3 bases, with 11 bases between them. CDR1 is SGHTA and CDR2 is FQGTGA in the germline V gene. The CDR3 covers 14 residues. The CDR3 is CASSSGRMTDTQYF. In DNA, the CDR3 is TGTGCCAGCAGCTCGGGACGAATGACAGATACGCAGTATTTT.

The CDR3 region has the DNA TGTGCCAGCAGCTTACCGGGACAGCCCCAGCATTTT. It yields the protein CASSLPGQPQHF. The chain has TRBV7-9 and TRBJ1-5; the D is unclear. This CDR3 has 12 amino acids. V lost 2 bases to trimming and J lost 7 bases, with 6 bases between them. Germline CDR1 SEHNR, CDR2 FQNEAQ (reference sequence).

The chain joins TRBV5-4 to TRBJ1-3; TRBD1 is a possible D gene (5 bases). The V gene's germline CDR1 is SGHNT and CDR2 YYREEE (reference sequence). V was cut by 4 bases and J by 4 bases, with 12 bases left in between. The CDR3 spans 14 residues. The CDR3 nucleotides are TGTGCCAGCAGCATAGCAGGGATCGGAAACACCATATATTTT. It is translated as CASSIAGIGNTIYF.

The chain uses TRBV5-4 and TRBJ2-3, with 8 nucleotides matching TRBD1. Germline V CDR1 and CDR2: SGHNT, YYREEE (reference sequence). This CDR3 has 15 amino acids. Trimming removed 2 bases from V and 6 bases from J; junction bases left unmatched: 8. This chain's CDR3 is CASSLRQGAGDTQYF. CDR3 bases: TGTGCCAGCAGCTTACGGCAGGGGGCGGGGGATACGCAGTATTTT.

Of note for this clone: The sample carries other DNA sequences with the same CDR3. The rearrangement uses TRBV29-1 and TRBJ1-1, with 10 bases lining up with TRBD1. This CDR3 comprises 13 residues. V trimming: 6 bases; J trimming: 1 base; junction bases outside the gene matches: 2. From germline, CDR1 is SQVTM and CDR2 ANQGSEA. In DNA, the CDR3 is TGCAGCGTAAGACAGGGGGCGAACACTGAAGCTTTCTTT. Amino acids: CSVRQGANTEAFF.

The CDR3 DNA reads as TGTGCCAGCAGCCCCTCGGGGCCAGCTCAAGCGCAGTATTTT. Translation: CASSPSGPAQAQYF. V and J are TRBV7-3 and TRBJ2-3; D may correspond to TRBD1 or TRBD2 (5 bases each). Germline V gene lookup returns CDR1 SGHTA and CDR2 FQGTGA. This CDR3 region has 14 residues. V was shortened by 5 bases and J by 10 bases, with 19 bases between the two germline ends.

V and J are TRBV7-2 and TRBJ1-1, with TRBD1 as a possible D gene (5 bases). Germline CDR1 and CDR2: SGHTA and FQGNSA. The V and J ends lost 6 bases and 11 bases respectively, with 13 bases between them. The CDR3 spans 11 residues. CDR3: CASSSGWRAFF. For the CDR3, the DNA is TGTGCCAGCAGTTCAGGGTGGAGGGCTTTCTTT.

The genes are TRBV5-8 and TRBJ2-1; weak D call: TRBD2 (6 bases). Germline V lookup: CDR1 SGHTS, CDR2 YDEGEE. V was shortened by 5 bases and J by 2 bases, with 20 bases between the two germline ends. CDR3 length: 17 amino acids. CDR3 residues: CASSRRGGGNPYNEQFF. The CDR3 DNA reads TGTGCCAGCAGTCGCCGGGGAGGTGGAAACCCCTACAATGAGCAGTTCTTC.

The gene calls are TRBV4-1 and TRBJ1-1; maybe TRBD1 (5 bases). Looked up from germline, CDR1 is MGHRA and CDR2 is YSYEKL. The CDR3 loop spans 16 amino acids. Trimming stripped 4 bases from V and 10 bases from J, with 25 bases between. The DNA for the CDR3 is TGCGCCAGCAGCCCCCCAAATTTGAGGGGAGCCATGGGAGCTTTCTTT. Translated, it gives CASSPPNLRGAMGAFF.

This chain uses TRBV2 with TRBJ2-2, with D tentatively TRBD2 (5 bases). The germline V gene encodes CDR1 SNHLY and CDR2 FYNNEI. V was trimmed by 4 bases and J by 2 bases, leaving 11 bases between them. The CDR3 has 15 amino acids. The CDR3 DNA reads as TGTGCCAGCAGTGTAACAGCGGTAAACACCGGGGAGCTGTTTTTT. It translates to CASSVTAVNTGELFF.